This T cell receptor beta chain was sequenced during a study of blood T cell repertoires in COVID-19. In the study overall: The study drew acute and convalescent COVID-19 samples from the United States, Italy and Spain. In each case, the material was cDNA or gDNA derived from T cells, B-cell-depleted T cells, or PBMCs.

The authors' processing: From reference gene primer amplification, estimates of nucleated cell counts were derived. Method: immunoSEQ multiplex PCR; TCRdb's copy keeps in-frame clones and lacks some. The V and J calls and clone size were taken over from that table, and D and trimming were inferred from the DNA. This sample has about 35,000 clones, with 80% found just once. Sequenced input: peripheral blood. The source is a woman aged 70-85 years with acute or convalescent COVID-19.

CDR3 DNA: TGCGCCAGCAGCAAAACTGTGACAGGGGGCGGTTCACCCCTCCACTTT. Translating it yields CASSKTVTGGGSPLHF. The rearrangement joins TRBV5-1 to TRBJ1-6; TRBD1 matches at 10 bases. This CDR3 contains 16 residues. V lost 4 bases, J lost 9 bases, and 10 bases stayed unmatched. From germline, CDR1 is SGHRS and CDR2 YFSETQ.